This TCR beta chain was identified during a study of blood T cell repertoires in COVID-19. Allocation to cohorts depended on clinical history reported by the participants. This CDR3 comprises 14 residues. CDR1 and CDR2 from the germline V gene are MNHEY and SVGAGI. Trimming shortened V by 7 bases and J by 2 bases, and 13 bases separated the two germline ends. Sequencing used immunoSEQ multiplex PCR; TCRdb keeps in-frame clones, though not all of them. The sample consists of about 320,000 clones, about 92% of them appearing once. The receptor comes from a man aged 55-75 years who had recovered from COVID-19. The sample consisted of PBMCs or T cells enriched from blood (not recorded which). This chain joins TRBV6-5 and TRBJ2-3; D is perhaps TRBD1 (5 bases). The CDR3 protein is CASTLADTTDTQYF. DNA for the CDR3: TGTGCCAGCACCCTTGCGGACACCACAGATACGCAGTATTTT.